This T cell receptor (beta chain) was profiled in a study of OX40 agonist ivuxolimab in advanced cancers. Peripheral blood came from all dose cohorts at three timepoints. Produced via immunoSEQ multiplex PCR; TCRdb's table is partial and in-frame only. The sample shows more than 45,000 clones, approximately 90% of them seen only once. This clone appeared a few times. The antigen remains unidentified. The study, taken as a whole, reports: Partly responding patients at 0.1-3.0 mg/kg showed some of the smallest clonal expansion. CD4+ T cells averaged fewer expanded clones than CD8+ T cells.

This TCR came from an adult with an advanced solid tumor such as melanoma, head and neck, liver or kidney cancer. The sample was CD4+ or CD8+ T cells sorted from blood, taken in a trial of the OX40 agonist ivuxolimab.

In DNA form, the CDR3 reads TGTGCCAGCAGTCAGAGACAGGGACCCTACGAGCAGTACTTC. It specifies CASSQRQGPYEQYF. The V call is TRBV6-6, the J call TRBJ2-7; 7 nucleotides line up with TRBD1. The junction had 6 bases not matched to a gene; V was cut back by 5 bases and J by 2 bases. Per the germline V gene, CDR1 is MNHNY and CDR2 is SVGAGI (reference sequence). The CDR3 runs to 14 residues.